This record concerns one T cell receptor (beta chain) sequence. The sample comes from a study of tumor-infiltrating lymphocytes in localized non-small cell lung cancer. Using immunoSEQ multiplex PCR, the repertoire was profiled, and TCRdb retains in-frame clones only, with some absent. The sample consists of around 15,000 clones, more than 65% of them appearing once. The CDR3 contains 15 residues. From germline, CDR1 is SGHVS and CDR2 FNYEAQ. V dropped 5 bases and J dropped 2 bases, with 16 bases sitting between them. This sequence joins TRBV7-6 and TRBJ2-7; tentative D call: TRBD2 (5 bases). The sample comprised lung tumor tissue. The TCR sequence derives from a human donor with non-small cell lung cancer. CDR3 sequence reads: CASSPLASRTYEQYF. The DNA for the CDR3 is TGTGCCAGCAGCCCTTTGGCTAGCCGAACCTACGAGCAGTACTTC.